Below are 12 T cell receptor beta chains sequenced from a single sample in a study of vaccination effects on CD4 cells after COVID-19. The protocol was immunoSEQ multiplex PCR, while the TCRdb copy is restricted to in-frame clones and leaves out a portion. This table holds roughly 61,000 clones, 75% to 85% found once. Which antigens these TCRs recognize remains unknown. Peptide-pool stimulation followed by sequencing identified expanded antigen-specific CD4+ clonotypes in the ViraFEST assay. An approximately 10-day culture period preceded the isolation of CD4+ T cells. This sample comprised CD4+ T cells from PBMCs cultured with HCoV-229E spike peptides, obtained before COVID-19 vaccination. The receptors were sampled from a human donor who received a COVID-19 vaccine.

The chain recombines TRBV5-1 with TRBJ2-3, with a tentative D call TRBD2 (6 bases). The germline V and J ends were trimmed by 4 bases and 1 base, with 16 bases remaining between them. The CDR3 runs 16 residues. CDR1 is SGHRS and CDR2 is YFSETQ in the germline V gene. The CDR3 nucleotides read TGCGCCAGCAGCCTAAAAGGGCGGGGTGGCACAGATACGCAGTATTTT. It encodes CASSLKGRGGTDTQYF.

V gene TRBV2 combines with J gene TRBJ2-2, with 13 positions matching TRBD2. The CDR3 loop spans 15 amino acids. CDR1 SNHLY and CDR2 FYNNEI come from the germline V gene. Losses at the gene ends were 6 bases for V and 5 bases for J; bases not matched to a gene: 3. CDR3 DNA: TGTGCCAGCAGCGGACTAGCGGGGGAGACCGGGGAGCTGTTTTTT. Its translation: CASSGLAGETGELFF.

The genes are TRBV6-5 and TRBJ1-1, with D possibly matching TRBD1 (6 bases). This CDR3 spans 15 amino acids. The V end was cut by 6 bases, the J end by 4 bases, with 18 bases between. CDR1 MNHEY and CDR2 SVGAGI come from the germline V gene. CDR3 sequence reads: CASSRWGGRGTEAFF. The DNA of the CDR3 is TGTGCCAGCAGCCGTTGGGGGGGCAGGGGCACTGAAGCTTTCTTT.

The V and J genes are TRBV19 and TRBJ1-5; 7 nucleotides agree with TRBD1. V lost 8 bases, J lost 0 bases, and 7 bases stayed unmatched. The CDR3 has 15 amino acids. Per the germline V gene, CDR1 is LNHDA and CDR2 is SQIVND (reference sequence). CDR3 DNA sequence: TGTGCCAGTTCGAGGGACAGTTATAGCAATCAGCCCCAGCATTTT. Translated, it gives CASSRDSYSNQPQHF.

V and J are TRBV5-4 and TRBJ1-1, with a tentative D call TRBD1 (6 bases). The V end was cut by 0 bases, the J end by 6 bases, with 15 bases between. CDR1 SGHNT and CDR2 YYREEE come from the germline V gene (reference sequence). The CDR3 loop spans 15 amino acids. The CDR3: CASSLVGRGNSEAFF. CDR3 in DNA: TGTGCCAGCAGCTTGGTCGGCAGGGGAAACTCTGAAGCTTTCTTT.

This chain joins TRBV18 and TRBJ2-4, with D perhaps matching TRBD1 (6 bases). The germline CDR1 and CDR2 sequences are KGHSH and LQKENI. This CDR3 spans 13 amino acids. With 5 bases removed from V and 6 bases from J, the gap between germline ends came to 11 bases. CDR3 residues: CASSKQGVNIQYF. The CDR3 DNA follows: TGTGCCAGCTCAAAACAGGGAGTAAACATTCAGTACTTC.

V usage is TRBV5-1 and J usage is TRBJ1-4; D uncertain. V lost 5 bases, J lost 4 bases, and 12 bases lay in between. Germline V gene data show CDR1 as SGHRS and CDR2 as YFSETQ. The CDR3 sequence is 14 residues long. CDR3 amino acids: CASSERHSNEKLFF. DNA of the CDR3: TGCGCCAGCAGTGAGAGACACAGTAATGAAAAACTGTTTTTT. The variable domain in full, with the rest retrieved from reference TRBV5-1 and TRBJ1-4, is KAGVTQTPRYLIKTRGQQVTLSCSPISGHRSVSWYQQTPGQGLQFLFEYFSETQRNKGNFPGRFSGRQFSNSRSEMNVSTLELGDSALYLCASSERHSNEKLFFGSGTQLSVL.

The chain's CDR3 is CASSRPGPPQETQYF. In nucleotides, the CDR3 is TGCGCCAGCAGCCGTCCGGGTCCTCCTCAAGAGACCCAGTACTTC. The gene calls are TRBV5-1 and TRBJ2-5; D not resolved. The CDR3 is 15 residues long. The ends were cut back, 4 bases at V and 2 bases at J, with 15 bases in the middle. In germline, CDR1 is SGHRS, CDR2 YFSETQ.

This clone was seen a handful of times. This chain connects TRBV19 to TRBJ2-3; 9 bases align to TRBD1. The germline V gene encodes CDR1 LNHDA and CDR2 SQIVND (reference sequence). The CDR3 has 13 amino acids. This CDR3 reads CASGDRDIDTQYF. The CDR3, as DNA: TGTGCTTCAGGGGACAGGGATATAGATACGCAGTATTTT.

CDR3 region: CASSEWQGQGRYGYTF. The DNA of the CDR3 is TGTGCCAGCAGTGAATGGCAGGGACAGGGGCGCTATGGCTACACCTTC. The chain employs TRBV2 and TRBJ1-2, with 10 bases that match TRBD1. This CDR3 contains 16 residues. After removal of 2 bases from V and 4 bases from J, the junction contained 7 bases not matched to a gene. The germline V gene encodes CDR1 SNHLY and CDR2 FYNNEI.

The chain couples TRBV7-9 to TRBJ2-2, with D possibly being TRBD2 (6 bases). Germline lookup yields CDR1 SEHNR and CDR2 FQNEAQ (reference sequence). Trimming took off 3 bases at V and 0 bases at J, with 11 bases between the two ends. The CDR3 covers 16 residues. CDR3 amino acids: CASSFRPGANTGELFF. Written as DNA, the CDR3 is TGTGCCAGCAGCTTCCGACCGGGGGCGAACACCGGGGAGCTGTTTTTT.

The chain is built from TRBV12-2 and TRBJ2-7; TRBD1, the table's D call, lacks a check against the DNA. TRBV12-2 is a documented pseudogene. The CDR3 is 18 amino acids. CDR3 region: CASRLAISTHPRSYEQYV. CDR3 in DNA: TGTGCAAGTCGCTTAGCGATATCGACACATCCTCGCTCCTACGAGCAGTACGTC.